The rows below give T cell receptor beta chains drawn from one sample of a study of T cell repertoires in cytomegalovirus infection. TCRdb re-called the reads with MiXCR, one entry per CDR3 protein. The sample carries about 700,000 distinct CDR3 sequences, around 35% recorded once. For these receptors, no antigen is known. This specimen consisted of cultured PBMCs, obtained from culture after CMV antigen stimulation. The source of these receptors is a human donor in good health (CMV status not recorded). Some clones in this sample may be carry-over from other donors' samples. Each CDR3 is given with its conserved first and last residue. The D gene is left open where the match is weak. Rows give clone size only sometimes, using once, few, many, or a class for an expanded clone.

j_call,v_call,clone_size,d_call,cdr3_nt,cdr3_aa
TRBJ1-1,TRBV27,once,.,TGTGCCAGCAGGTCAGGCCTACGGGGCACTGAAGCTTTCTTT,CASRSGLRGTEAFF
TRBJ2-7,TRBV7-9,.,.,TGTGCCAGCAGCGCCCGGACGGGTTGGTACGAGCAGTACTTC,CASSARTGWYEQYF
TRBJ1-6,TRBV5-1,.,TRBD1,TGCGCCACCGGGACAGGGGAGGTCGGCTCACCCCTCCACTTT,CATGTGEVGSPLHF
TRBJ1-5,TRBV7-8,.,.,TGTGCCAGCAGCTTGGTCAGGGGATATAGCAATCAGCCCCAGCATTTT,CASSLVRGYSNQPQHF
TRBJ2-3,TRBV6-8,.,.,TGTGCCAGCAGTTACGGGGTAGCGGAGTCAGATACGCAGTATTTT,CASSYGVAESDTQYF
TRBJ1-4,TRBV9,.,TRBD1,TGTGCCAGCAGCGAGAGGACAGGGGCGGAAAAACTGTTTTTT,CASSERTGAEKLFF
TRBJ1-1,TRBV2,.,.,TGTGCCAGCAGTGAAGAGTCCCTGAACACTGAAGCTTTCTTT,CASSEESLNTEAFF
TRBJ2-7,TRBV11-2,.,.,TGTGCCAGCAGCTTCCCGCCGGTCTCCTACGAGCAGTACTTC,CASSFPPVSYEQYF
TRBJ2-1,TRBV2,few,.,TGTGCCAGCAAGGCCGGGGGCGACGAGCAGTTCTTC,CASKAGGDEQFF
TRBJ1-1,TRBV19,.,TRBD1,TGTGCCAGTACCCCAGGGGGCCTTACTGAAGCTTTCTTT,CASTPGGLTEAFF
TRBJ1-1,TRBV5-8,.,.,TGTGCCAGCAGCTTGGGGGTCAGGGCTGAAGCTTTCTTT,CASSLGVRAEAFF
TRBJ1-6,TRBV6-5,few,TRBD1,TGTGCCAGCAGTACTGGGCGACAGGGCCGCTATAATTCACCCCTCCACTTT,CASSTGRQGRYNSPLHF
TRBJ1-3,TRBV7-2,few,.,TGTGCCAGCAGTAACCGGTTCCTTGGAGGAAACACCATATATTTT,CASSNRFLGGNTIYF
TRBJ2-1,TRBV4-2,.,.,TGTGCCAGCAGCCAACATATGTCCCGGGAGCAGTTCTTC,CASSQHMSREQFF
TRBJ1-5,TRBV6-1,.,.,TGTGCCAGCATGAGGGATAGCAATCAGCCCCAGCATTTT,CASMRDSNQPQHF
TRBJ2-2,TRBV7-2,many,TRBD1,TGTGCCAGCAGCCCCAGACAGGGGTACACCGGGGAGCTGTTTTTT,CASSPRQGYTGELFF
TRBJ2-1,TRBV7-6,few,TRBD2,TGTGCCAGCAGCTTAATGGGACTAGCGGGAGGGGGAAATGAGCAGTTCTTC,CASSLMGLAGGGNEQFF
TRBJ2-5,TRBV12-3/TRBV12-4,few,TRBD2,TGTGCCAGCAGCCCCTCAAACCCGGGACTAGCGGGGGGGGAGACCCAGTACTTC,CASSPSNPGLAGGETQYF
TRBJ1-5,TRBV20-1,.,.,TGCAGTGCTAGGGGGGAGAATCAGCCCCAGCATTTT,CSARGENQPQHF